The TCR beta chain described here comes from a study of blood T cells in healthy people across ages. Germline CDR1 reads SGHTA; CDR2 reads FQGNSA. The CDR3 has 12 residues. The germline V and J ends were trimmed by 4 bases and 5 bases, with 8 bases remaining between them. Together with a sample-barcoded 5' primer, a J-beta primer mix was included in a second PCR lasting roughly 6 to 12 cycles. TCRdb fed the 5' RACE reads into MiXCR, producing one record per CDR3 protein. The sample has about 930,000 distinct CDR3 sequences, approximately 32% seen once. This sample also appeared in a second study, on T cells of mothers and their children. That source notes: Per mother, over 10 million TCR beta CDR3 reads were obtained; per child, roughly 2.8 million.

The source material was blood. The source of this sequence is a middle-aged woman in good health. The V and J genes are TRBV7-2 and TRBJ1-2, with no clear D. In DNA, the CDR3 is TGTGCCAGCAGCTCCGATGGGTATGGCTACACCTTC. This encodes CASSSDGYGYTF.